This T cell receptor (beta chain) was profiled in a study of blood T cell repertoires in COVID-19. Study background: Samples representing acute and convalescent COVID-19 were sourced from the United States, Italy and Spain. Sources were T cells, B-cell-depleted T cells, or PBMCs; the material itself was cDNA or gDNA.

This table comes from immunoSEQ multiplex PCR, and its TCRdb copy is limited to in-frame clones, with some not included. This sample has almost 50,000 clones, with about 71% found just once. The CDR3 totals 13 residues. Germline CDR1 reads SGHDT; CDR2 reads YYEEEE. V was cut by 5 bases and J by 2 bases, with 7 bases left in between. The clonotype comes from a woman in her seventies with acute or convalescent COVID-19. The sequencing input was peripheral blood. The chain has TRBV5-6 and TRBJ2-2; D not certain. CDR3: CASRRVNTGELFF. Here the CDR3 DNA reads TGTGCCAGCAGACGGGTTAACACCGGGGAGCTGTTTTTT.